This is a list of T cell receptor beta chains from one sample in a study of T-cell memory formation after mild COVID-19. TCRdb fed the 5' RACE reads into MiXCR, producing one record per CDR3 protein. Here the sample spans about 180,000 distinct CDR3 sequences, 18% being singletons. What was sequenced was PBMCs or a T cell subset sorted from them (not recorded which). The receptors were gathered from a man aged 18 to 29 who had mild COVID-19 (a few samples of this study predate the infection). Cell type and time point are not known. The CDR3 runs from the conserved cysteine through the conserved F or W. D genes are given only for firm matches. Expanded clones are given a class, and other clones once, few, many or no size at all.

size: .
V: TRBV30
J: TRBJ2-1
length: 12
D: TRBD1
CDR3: CAWSRTGGEQFF
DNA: TGTGCCTGGAGTAGAACAGGGGGCGAGCAGTTCTTC

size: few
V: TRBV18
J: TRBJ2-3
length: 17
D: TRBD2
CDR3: CASSPTGLAETTDTQYF
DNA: TGTGCCAGCTCACCAACGGGACTAGCGGAAACCACAGATACGCAGTATTTT

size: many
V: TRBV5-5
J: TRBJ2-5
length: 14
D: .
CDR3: CASSSLDIRETQYF
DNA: TGTGCCAGCAGCTCATTGGACATTAGAGAGACCCAGTACTTC

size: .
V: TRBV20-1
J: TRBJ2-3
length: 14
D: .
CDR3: CSAALGGRGDTQYF
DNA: TGCAGTGCCGCCCTCGGGGGGCGGGGAGATACGCAGTATTTT

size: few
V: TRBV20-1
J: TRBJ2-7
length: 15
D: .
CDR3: CSARDPGGVSYEQYF
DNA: TGCAGTGCTAGAGATCCAGGGGGGGTCTCCTACGAGCAGTACTTC

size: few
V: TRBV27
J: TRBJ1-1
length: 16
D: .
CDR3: CASQPPGGGYRTEAFF
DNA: TGTGCCAGCCAACCTCCCGGCGGGGGGTATCGCACTGAAGCTTTCTTT

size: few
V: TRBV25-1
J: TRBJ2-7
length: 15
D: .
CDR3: CASSDEGRGAYEQYF
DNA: TGTGCCAGCAGTGATGAAGGGAGAGGGGCCTACGAGCAGTACTTC

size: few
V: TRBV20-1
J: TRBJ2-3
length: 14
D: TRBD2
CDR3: CSAERGSSTDTQYF
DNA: TGCAGTGCCGAGCGGGGGTCTAGCACAGATACGCAGTATTTT

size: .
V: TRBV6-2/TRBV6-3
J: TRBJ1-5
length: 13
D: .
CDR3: CASRNPRNQPQHF
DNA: TGTGCCAGCAGGAACCCAAGAAATCAGCCCCAGCATTTT

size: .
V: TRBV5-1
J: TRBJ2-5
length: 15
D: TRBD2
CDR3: CASRAAGGPQETQYF
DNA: TGCGCCAGCCGCGCCGCGGGGGGGCCCCAAGAGACCCAGTACTTC

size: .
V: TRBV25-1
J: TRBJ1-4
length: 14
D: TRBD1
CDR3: CASSPGQHNEKLFF
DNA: TGTGCCAGCAGCCCGGGACAGCATAATGAAAAACTGTTTTTT

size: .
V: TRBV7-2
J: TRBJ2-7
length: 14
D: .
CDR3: CASSLALGAYEQYF
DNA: TGTGCCAGCAGCTTAGCGCTGGGGGCGTACGAGCAGTACTTC

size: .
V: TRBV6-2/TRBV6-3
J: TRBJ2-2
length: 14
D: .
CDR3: CASSFARESGELFF
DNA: TGTGCCAGCAGTTTTGCCAGGGAGTCCGGGGAGCTGTTTTTT

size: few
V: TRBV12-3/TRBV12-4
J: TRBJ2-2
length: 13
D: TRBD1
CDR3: CASRQGSTGELFF
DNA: TGTGCCAGCAGACAGGGGTCAACCGGGGAGCTGTTTTTT

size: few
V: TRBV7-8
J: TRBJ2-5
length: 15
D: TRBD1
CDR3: CASSPTGQGRETQYF
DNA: TGTGCCAGCAGCCCTACGGGACAGGGGAGGGAGACCCAGTACTTC

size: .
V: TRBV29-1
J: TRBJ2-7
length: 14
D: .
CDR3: CSGLDRLTGYEQYF
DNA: TGCAGCGGCCTGGACCGTTTGACGGGGTACGAGCAGTACTTC

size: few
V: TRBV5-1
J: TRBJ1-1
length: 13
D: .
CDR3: CASSFEAGTEAFF
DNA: TGCGCCAGCAGCTTTGAGGCAGGCACTGAAGCTTTCTTT

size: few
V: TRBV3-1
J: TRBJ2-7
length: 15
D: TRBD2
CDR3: CASSTQRGPLSEQYF
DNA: TGTGCCAGCAGCACGCAGCGGGGGCCCTTAAGCGAGCAGTACTTC

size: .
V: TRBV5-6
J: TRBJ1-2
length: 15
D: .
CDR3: CASSPRATTRDGYTF
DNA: TGTGCCAGCAGCCCCCGGGCCACCACTCGAGATGGCTACACCTTC

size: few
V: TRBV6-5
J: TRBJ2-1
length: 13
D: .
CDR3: CASRKDIYNEQFF
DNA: TGTGCCAGCAGAAAGGACATCTACAATGAGCAGTTCTTC

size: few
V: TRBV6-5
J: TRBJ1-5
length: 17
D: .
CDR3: CASRRGDGSYSNQPQHF
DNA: TGTGCCAGCAGAAGGGGGGACGGATCTTATAGCAATCAGCCCCAGCATTTT

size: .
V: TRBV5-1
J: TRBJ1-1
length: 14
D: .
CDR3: CASSFEQMNTEAFF
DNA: TGCGCCAGCAGCTTCGAACAGATGAACACTGAAGCTTTCTTT

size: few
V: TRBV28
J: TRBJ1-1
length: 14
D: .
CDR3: CASSSGGLVAEAFF
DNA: TGTGCCAGCAGTTCCGGAGGTCTCGTCGCTGAAGCTTTCTTT

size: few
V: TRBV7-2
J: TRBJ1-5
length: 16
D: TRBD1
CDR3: CASSPQGAGSNQPQHF
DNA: TGTGCCAGCAGCCCCCAGGGGGCGGGGAGCAATCAGCCCCAGCATTTT

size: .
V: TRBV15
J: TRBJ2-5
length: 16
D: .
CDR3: CATSRDREVWRETQYF
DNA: TGTGCCACCAGCAGAGATAGGGAGGTGTGGAGGGAGACCCAGTACTTC

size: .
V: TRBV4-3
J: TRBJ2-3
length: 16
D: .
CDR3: CASSKAPFPVTDTQYF
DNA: TGCGCCAGCAGCAAGGCCCCATTTCCTGTGACAGATACGCAGTATTTT

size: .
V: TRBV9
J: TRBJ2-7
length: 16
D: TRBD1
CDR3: CASSLSGQGDIYEQYF
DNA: TGTGCCAGCAGCCTTTCCGGACAGGGGGACATTTACGAGCAGTACTTC

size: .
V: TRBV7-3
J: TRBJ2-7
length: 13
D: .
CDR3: CASSFGPDYEQYF
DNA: TGTGCCAGCAGCTTTGGCCCCGATTACGAGCAGTACTTC

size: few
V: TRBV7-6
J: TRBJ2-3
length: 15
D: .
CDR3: CASSLDIGTTDTQYF
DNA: TGTGCCAGCAGCTTAGATATTGGGACGACAGATACGCAGTATTTT

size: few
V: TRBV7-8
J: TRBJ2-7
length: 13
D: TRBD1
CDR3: CASSLAGTDEQYF
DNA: TGTGCCAGCAGCTTAGCAGGGACAGACGAGCAGTACTTC

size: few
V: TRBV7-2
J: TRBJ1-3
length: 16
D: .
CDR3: CASSSGPARSGNTIYF
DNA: TGTGCCAGCAGCTCTGGGCCAGCGCGCTCTGGAAACACCATATATTTT

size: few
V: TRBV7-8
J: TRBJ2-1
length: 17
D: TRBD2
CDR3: CASSPPHREGSYNEQFF
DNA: TGTGCCAGCAGCCCACCCCACCGGGAGGGCTCCTACAATGAGCAGTTCTTC

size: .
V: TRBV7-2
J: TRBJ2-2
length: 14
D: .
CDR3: CASSLLGGPGELFF
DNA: TGTGCCAGCAGTTTGTTGGGGGGACCCGGGGAGCTGTTTTTT

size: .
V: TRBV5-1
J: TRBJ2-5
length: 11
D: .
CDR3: CASSFGETQYF
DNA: TGCGCCAGCAGCTTTGGTGAGACCCAGTACTTC